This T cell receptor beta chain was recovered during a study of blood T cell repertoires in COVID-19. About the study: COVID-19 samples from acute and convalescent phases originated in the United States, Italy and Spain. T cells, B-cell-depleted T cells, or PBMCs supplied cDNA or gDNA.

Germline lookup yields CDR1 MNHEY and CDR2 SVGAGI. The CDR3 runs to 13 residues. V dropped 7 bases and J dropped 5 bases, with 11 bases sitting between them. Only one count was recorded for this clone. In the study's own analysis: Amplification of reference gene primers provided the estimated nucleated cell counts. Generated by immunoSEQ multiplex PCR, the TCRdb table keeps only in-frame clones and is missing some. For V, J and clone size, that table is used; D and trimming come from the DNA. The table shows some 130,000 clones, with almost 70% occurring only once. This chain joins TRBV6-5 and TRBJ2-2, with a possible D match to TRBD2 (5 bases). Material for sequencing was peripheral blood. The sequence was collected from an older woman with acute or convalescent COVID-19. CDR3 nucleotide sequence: TGTGCCAGCAAGATAACGGGGACCGGGGAGCTGTTTTTT. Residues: CASKITGTGELFF.